This note documents a single TCR beta chain sequence. The trim removed 1 base at V and 8 bases at J, leaving 1 base unmatched. In germline, CDR1 is MNHNS, CDR2 SASEGT. CDR3 length equals 12 residues. Data came from immunoSEQ multiplex PCR; TCRdb stores just in-frame clones and leaves some out. The repertoire holds roughly 130,000 clones, with more than 70% as singletons. The entry originates in a study of blood T cell repertoires in COVID-19. This TCR was recovered from a woman aged 55-69 years with acute or convalescent COVID-19. J is TRBJ1-1 and V is TRBV6-1, with 7 nucleotides matching TRBD1. The sequencing input was peripheral blood. CDR3 loop: CASSEDRGEAFF. The CDR3 nucleotides read TGTGCCAGCAGTGAAGACAGGGGAGAAGCTTTCTTT.